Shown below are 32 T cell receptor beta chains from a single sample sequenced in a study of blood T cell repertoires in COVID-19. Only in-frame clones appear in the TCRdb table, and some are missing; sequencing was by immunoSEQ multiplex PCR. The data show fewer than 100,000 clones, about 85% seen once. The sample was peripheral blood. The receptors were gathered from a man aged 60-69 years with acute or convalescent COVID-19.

The CDR3 spells CSASPGRVYEQYF. The CDR3 coding sequence is TGCAGTGCTAGTCCAGGGCGCGTCTACGAGCAGTACTTC. The genes are TRBV20-1 and TRBJ2-7; possibly TRBD1 for D (5 bases). CDR3 size: 13 residues. V gave up 3 bases and J gave up 3 bases, with 12 bases separating them. The germline V gene has CDR1 DFQATT and CDR2 SNEGSKA (reference sequence).

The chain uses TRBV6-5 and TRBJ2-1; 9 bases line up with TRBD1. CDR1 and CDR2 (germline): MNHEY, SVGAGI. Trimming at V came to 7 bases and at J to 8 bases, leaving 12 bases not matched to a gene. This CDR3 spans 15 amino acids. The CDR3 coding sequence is TGTGCCAGCATCGCATTCCGGGACAGGGCCTATGAGCAGTTCTTC. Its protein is CASIAFRDRAYEQFF.

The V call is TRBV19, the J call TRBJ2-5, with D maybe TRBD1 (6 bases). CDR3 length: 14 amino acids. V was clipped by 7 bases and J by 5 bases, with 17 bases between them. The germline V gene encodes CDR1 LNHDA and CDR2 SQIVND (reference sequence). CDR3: CASNQGNRGETQYF. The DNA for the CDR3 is TGTGCCAGTAATCAGGGGAATCGAGGGGAGACCCAGTACTTC.

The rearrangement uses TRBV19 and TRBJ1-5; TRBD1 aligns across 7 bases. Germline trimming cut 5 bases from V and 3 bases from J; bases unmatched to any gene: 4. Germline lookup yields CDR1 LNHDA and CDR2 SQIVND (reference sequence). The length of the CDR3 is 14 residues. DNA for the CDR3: TGTGCCAGTAGTTTGGACAGGCCCAATCAGCCCCAGCATTTT. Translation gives CASSLDRPNQPQHF.

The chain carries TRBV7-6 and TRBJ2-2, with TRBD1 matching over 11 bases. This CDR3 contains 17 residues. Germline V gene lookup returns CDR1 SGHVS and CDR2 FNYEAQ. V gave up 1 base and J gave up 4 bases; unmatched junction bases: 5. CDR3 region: CASSLVGQGAVTGELFF. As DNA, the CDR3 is TGTGCCAGCAGCTTAGTAGGACAGGGGGCGGTCACCGGGGAGCTGTTTTTT. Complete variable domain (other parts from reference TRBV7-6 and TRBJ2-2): GAGVSQSPRYKVTKRGQDVALRCDPISGHVSLYWYRQALGQGPEFLTYFNYEAQQDKSGLPNDRFSAERPEGSISTLTIQRTEQRDSAMYRCASSLVGQGAVTGELFFGEGSRLTVL.

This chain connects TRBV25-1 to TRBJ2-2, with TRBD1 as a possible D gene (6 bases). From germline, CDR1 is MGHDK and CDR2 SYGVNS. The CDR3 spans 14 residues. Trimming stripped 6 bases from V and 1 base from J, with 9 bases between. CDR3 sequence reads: CASRKTGNTGELFF. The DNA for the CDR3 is TGTGCCAGCAGAAAGACAGGGAACACCGGGGAGCTGTTTTTT.

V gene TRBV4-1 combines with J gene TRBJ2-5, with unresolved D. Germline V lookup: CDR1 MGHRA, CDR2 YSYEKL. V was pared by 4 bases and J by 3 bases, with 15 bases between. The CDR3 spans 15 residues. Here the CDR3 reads CASSPSSSAKETQYF. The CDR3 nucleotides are TGCGCCAGCAGCCCCTCCTCCAGCGCCAAAGAGACCCAGTACTTC.

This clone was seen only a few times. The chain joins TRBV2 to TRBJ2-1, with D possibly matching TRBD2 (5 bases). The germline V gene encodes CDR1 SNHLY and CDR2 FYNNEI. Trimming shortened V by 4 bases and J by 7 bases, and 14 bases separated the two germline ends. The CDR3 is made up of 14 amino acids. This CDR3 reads CASSAGYANNEQFF. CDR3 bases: TGTGCCAGCAGTGCGGGGTACGCTAATAATGAGCAGTTCTTC.

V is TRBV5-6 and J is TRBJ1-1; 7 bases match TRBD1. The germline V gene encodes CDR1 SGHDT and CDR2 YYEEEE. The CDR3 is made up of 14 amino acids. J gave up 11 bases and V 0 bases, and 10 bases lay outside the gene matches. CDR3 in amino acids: CASSLGETTGVAFF. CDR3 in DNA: TGTGCCAGCAGCTTGGGAGAAACAACAGGGGTTGCTTTCTTT.

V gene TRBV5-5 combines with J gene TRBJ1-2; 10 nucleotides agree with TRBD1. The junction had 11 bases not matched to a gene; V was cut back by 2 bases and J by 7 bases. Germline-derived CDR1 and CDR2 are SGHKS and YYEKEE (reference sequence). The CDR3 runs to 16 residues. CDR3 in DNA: TGTGCCAGCAGCTTAAGCCCCGGACAGGGGGTTGGTGGCTACACCTTC. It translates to CASSLSPGQGVGGYTF.

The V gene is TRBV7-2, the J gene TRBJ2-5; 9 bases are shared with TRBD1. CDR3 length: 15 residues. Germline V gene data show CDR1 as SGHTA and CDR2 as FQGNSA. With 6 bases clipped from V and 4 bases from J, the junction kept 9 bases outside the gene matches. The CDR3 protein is CASSPGQGIAETQYF. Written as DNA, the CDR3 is TGTGCCAGCAGTCCCGGACAGGGGATTGCAGAGACCCAGTACTTC.

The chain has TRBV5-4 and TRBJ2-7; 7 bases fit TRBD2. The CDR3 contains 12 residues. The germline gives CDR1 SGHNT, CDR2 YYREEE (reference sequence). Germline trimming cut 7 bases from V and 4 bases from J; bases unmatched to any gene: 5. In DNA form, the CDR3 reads TGTGCCAGCGGCGGGGGAAGATACGAGCAGTACTTC. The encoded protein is CASGGGRYEQYF.

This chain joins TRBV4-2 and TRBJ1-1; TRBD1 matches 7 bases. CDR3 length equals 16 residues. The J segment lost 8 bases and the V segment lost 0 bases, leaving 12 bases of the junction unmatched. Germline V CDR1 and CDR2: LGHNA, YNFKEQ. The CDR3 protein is CASSQDLLDRVVEAFF. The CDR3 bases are TGTGCCAGCAGCCAAGATCTCCTTGACAGGGTGGTCGAAGCTTTCTTT.

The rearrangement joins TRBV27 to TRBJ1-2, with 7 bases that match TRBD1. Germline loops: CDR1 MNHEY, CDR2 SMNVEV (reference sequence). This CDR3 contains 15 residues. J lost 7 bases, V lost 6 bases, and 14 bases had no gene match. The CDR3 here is CASSPRQGGLLGYTF. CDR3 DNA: TGTGCCAGCAGCCCAAGACAGGGAGGACTACTTGGCTACACCTTC.

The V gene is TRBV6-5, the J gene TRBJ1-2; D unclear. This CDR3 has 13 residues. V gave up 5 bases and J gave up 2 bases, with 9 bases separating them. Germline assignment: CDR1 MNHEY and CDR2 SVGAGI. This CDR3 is CASSLSGNYGYTF. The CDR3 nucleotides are TGTGCCAGCAGTCTTTCGGGGAACTATGGCTACACCTTC.

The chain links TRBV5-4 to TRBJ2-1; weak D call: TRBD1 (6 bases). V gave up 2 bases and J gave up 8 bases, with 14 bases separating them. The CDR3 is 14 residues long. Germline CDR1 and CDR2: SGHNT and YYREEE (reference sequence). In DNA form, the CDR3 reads TGTGCCAGCAGCTTAGGGGGACGATTCGATGAGCAGTTCTTC. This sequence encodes CASSLGGRFDEQFF.

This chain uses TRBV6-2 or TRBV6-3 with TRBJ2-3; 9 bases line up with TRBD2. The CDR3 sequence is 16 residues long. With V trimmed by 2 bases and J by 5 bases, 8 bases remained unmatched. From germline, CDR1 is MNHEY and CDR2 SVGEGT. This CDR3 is CASSYASAGGQDTQYF. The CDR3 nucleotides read TGTGCCAGCAGTTACGCCTCGGCGGGGGGGCAAGATACGCAGTATTTT.

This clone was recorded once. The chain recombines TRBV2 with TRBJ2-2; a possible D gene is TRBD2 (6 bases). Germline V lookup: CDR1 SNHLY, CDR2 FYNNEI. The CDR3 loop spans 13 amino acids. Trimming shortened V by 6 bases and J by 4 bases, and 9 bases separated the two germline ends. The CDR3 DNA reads TGTGCCAGCAGCGGGACTTCCACCGGGGAGCTGTTTTTT. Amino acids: CASSGTSTGELFF.

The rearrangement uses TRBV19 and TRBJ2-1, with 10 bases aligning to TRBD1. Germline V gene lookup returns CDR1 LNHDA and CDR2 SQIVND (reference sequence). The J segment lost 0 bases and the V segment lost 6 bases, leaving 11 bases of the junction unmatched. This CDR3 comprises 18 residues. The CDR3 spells CASRRQGASGSSYNEQFF. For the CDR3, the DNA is TGTGCCAGTAGGAGACAGGGGGCCAGCGGGAGCTCCTACAATGAGCAGTTCTTC.

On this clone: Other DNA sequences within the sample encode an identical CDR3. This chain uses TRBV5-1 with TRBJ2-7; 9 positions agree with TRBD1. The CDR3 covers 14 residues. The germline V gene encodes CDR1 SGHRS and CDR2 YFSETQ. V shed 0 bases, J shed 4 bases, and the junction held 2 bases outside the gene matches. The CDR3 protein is CASSLEQGAYEQYF. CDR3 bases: TGCGCCAGCAGCTTGGAACAGGGGGCTTACGAGCAGTACTTC.

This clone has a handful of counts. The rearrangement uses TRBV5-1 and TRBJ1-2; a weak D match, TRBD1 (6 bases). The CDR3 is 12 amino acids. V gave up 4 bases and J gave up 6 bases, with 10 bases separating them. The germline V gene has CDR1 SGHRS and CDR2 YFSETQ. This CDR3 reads CASSPGGNGYTF. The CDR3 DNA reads TGCGCCAGCAGCCCGGGGGGCAATGGCTACACCTTC.

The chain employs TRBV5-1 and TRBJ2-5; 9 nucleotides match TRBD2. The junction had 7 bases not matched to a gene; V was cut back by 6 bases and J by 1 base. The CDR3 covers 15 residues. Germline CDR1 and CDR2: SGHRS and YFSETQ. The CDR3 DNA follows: TGCGCCAGCATGTGGTCAGCGGGGGGCCAAGAGACCCAGTACTTC. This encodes CASMWSAGGQETQYF.

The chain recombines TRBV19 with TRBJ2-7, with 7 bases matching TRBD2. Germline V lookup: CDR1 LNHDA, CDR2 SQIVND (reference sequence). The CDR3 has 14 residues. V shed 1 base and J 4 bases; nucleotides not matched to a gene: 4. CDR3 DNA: TGTGCCAGTAGTATAGCTGGGCGGGAGTACGAGCAGTACTTC. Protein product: CASSIAGREYEQYF.

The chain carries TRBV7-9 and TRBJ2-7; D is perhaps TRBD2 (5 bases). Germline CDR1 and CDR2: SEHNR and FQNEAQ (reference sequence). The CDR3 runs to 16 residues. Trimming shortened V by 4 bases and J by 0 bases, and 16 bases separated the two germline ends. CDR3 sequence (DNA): TGTGCCAGCAGCTCACCCGGAGGAGTGGCCTCCTACGAGCAGTACTTC. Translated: CASSSPGGVASYEQYF.

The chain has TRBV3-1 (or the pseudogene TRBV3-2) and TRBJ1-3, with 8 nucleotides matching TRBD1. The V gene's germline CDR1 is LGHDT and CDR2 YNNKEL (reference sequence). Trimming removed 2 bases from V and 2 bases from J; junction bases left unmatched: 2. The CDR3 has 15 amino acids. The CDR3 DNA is TGTGCCAGCAGCCAATCCAGGGGGCCTGGAAACACCATATATTTT. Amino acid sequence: CASSQSRGPGNTIYF.

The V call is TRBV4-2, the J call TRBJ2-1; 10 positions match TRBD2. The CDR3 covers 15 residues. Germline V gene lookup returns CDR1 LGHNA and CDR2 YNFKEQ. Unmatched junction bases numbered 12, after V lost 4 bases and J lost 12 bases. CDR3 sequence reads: CASSPQRGGVSGQFF. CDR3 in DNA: TGTGCCAGCAGCCCCCAGCGGGGGGGTGTAAGTGGGCAGTTCTTC.

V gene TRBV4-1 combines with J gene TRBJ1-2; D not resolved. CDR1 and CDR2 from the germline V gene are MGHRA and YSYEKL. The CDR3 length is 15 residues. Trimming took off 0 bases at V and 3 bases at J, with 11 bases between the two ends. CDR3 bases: TGCGCCAGCAGCCAAGATCTGGTAGAATACTATGGCTACACCTTC. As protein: CASSQDLVEYYGYTF.

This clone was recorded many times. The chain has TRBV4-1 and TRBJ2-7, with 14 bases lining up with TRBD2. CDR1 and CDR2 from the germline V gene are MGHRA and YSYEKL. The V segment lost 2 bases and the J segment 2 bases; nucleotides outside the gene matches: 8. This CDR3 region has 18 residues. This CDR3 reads CASSQWQTGLAGAYEQYF. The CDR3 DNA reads TGCGCCAGCAGCCAATGGCAGACGGGACTAGCGGGGGCCTACGAGCAGTACTTC.

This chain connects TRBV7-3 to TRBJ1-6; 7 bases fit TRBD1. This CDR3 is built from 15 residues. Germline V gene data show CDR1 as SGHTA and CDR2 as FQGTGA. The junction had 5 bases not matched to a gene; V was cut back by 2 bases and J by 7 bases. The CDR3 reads CASSLGPGGNSPLHF. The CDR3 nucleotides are TGTGCCAGCAGCTTAGGGCCAGGGGGGAATTCACCCCTCCACTTT.

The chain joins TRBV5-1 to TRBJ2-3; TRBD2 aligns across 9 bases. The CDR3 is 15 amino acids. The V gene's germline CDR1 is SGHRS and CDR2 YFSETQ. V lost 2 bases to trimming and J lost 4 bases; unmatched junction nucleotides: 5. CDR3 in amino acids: CASSFAGGRPDTQYF. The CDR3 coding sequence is TGCGCCAGCAGCTTTGCGGGAGGGCGGCCAGATACGCAGTATTTT.

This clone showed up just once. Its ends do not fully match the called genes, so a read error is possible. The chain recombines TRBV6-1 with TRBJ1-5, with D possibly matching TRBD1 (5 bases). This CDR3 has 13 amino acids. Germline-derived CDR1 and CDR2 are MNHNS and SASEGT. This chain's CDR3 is CASREVLSGAQHF. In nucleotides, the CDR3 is TGTGCCAGCAGGGAAGTCCTTTCGGGGGCCCAGCATTTT.

Here the CDR3 reads CASSLAGGFADTQYF. DNA of the CDR3: TGTGCCAGCAGTTTAGCGGGAGGTTTCGCAGATACGCAGTATTTT. This rearrangement joins TRBV6-2 or TRBV6-3 to TRBJ2-3, with 10 bases lining up with TRBD2. This CDR3 comprises 15 residues. Germline loops: CDR1 MNHEY, CDR2 SVGEGT. Losses at the gene ends were 4 bases for V and 4 bases for J; bases not matched to a gene: 5.